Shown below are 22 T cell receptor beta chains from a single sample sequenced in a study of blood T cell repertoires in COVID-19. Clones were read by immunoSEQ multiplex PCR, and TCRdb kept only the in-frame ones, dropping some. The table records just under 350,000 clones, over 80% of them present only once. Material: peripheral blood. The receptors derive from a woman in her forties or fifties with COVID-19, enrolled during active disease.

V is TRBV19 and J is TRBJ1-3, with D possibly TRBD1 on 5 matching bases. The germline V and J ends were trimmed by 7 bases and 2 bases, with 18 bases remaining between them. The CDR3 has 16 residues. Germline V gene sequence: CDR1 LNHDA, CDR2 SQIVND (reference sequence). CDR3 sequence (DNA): TGTGCCAGTACCCTCATACCCGGGGGGACTGGAAACACCATATATTTT. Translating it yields CASTLIPGGTGNTIYF.

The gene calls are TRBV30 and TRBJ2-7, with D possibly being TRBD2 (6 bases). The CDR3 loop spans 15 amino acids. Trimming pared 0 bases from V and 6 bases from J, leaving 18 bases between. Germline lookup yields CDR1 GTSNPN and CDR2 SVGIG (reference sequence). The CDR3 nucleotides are TGTGCCTGGAGTGTAGGCAGGGAGGCGGTCTTCGAGCAGTACTTC. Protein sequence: CAWSVGREAVFEQYF. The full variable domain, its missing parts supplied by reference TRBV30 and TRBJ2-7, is SQTIHQWPATLVQPVGSPLSLECTVEGTSNPNLYWYRQAAGRGLQLLFYSVGIGQISSEVPQNLSASRPQDRQFILSSKKLLLSDSGFYLCAWSVGREAVFEQYFGPGTRLTVT.

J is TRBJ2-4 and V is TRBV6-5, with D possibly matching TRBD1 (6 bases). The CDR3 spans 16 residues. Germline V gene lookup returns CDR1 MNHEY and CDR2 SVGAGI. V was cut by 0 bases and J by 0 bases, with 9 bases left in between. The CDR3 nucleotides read TGTGCCAGCAGTTACTCTCGACAGGTAGCCAAAAACATTCAGTACTTC. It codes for CASSYSRQVAKNIQYF.

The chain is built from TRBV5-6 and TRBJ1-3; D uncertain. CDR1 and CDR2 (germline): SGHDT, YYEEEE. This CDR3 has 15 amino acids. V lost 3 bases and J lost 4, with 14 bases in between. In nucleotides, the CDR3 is TGTGCCAGCAGCTCTCTTGCGCAAGCGGGAAACACCATATATTTT. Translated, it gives CASSSLAQAGNTIYF.

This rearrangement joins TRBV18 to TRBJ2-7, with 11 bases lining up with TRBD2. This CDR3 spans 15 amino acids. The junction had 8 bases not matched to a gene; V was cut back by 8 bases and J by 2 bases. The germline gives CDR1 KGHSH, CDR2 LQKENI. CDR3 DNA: TGTGCCAGCGCTACTAGCGGGAGAAACACCTACGAGCAGTACTTC. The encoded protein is CASATSGRNTYEQYF.

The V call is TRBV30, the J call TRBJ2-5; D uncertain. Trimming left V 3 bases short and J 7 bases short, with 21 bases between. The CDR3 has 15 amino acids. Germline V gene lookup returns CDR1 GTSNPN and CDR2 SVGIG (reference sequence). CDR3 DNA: TGTGCCTGGAGAAACCAGGCTCGCGTTTTAGGGACCCAGTACTTC. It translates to CAWRNQARVLGTQYF.

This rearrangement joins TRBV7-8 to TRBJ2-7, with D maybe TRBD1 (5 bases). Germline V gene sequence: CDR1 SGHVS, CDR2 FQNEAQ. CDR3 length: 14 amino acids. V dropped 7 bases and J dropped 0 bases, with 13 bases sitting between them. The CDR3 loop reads CASKGHPSSYEQYF. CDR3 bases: TGTGCCAGCAAAGGACACCCGAGCTCCTACGAGCAGTACTTC.

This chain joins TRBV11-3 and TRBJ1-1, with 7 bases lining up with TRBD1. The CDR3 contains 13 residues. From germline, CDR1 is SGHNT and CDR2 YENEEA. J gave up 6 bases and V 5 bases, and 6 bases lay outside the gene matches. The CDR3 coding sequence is TGTGCCAGCAGCGTGAGACAGGGATCTGAAGCTTTCTTT. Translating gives CASSVRQGSEAFF. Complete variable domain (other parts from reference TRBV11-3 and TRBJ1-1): EAGVVQSPRYKIIEKKQPVAFWCNPISGHNTLYWYLQNLGQGPELLIRYENEEAVDDSQLPKDRFSAERLKGVDSTLKIQPAELGDSAVYLCASSVRQGSEAFFGQGTRLTVV.

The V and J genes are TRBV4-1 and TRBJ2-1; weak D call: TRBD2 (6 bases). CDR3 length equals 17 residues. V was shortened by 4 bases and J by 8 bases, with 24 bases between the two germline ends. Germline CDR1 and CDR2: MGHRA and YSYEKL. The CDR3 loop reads CASSPQVRRLGSDEQFF. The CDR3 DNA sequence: TGCGCCAGCAGCCCCCAGGTCAGGCGACTAGGAAGTGATGAGCAGTTCTTC.

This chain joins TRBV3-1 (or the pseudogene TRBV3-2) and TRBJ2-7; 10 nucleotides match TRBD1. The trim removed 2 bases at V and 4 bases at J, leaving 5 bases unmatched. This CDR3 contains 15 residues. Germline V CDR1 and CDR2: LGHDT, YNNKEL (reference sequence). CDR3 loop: CASSQPGQGMYEQYF. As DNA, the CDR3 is TGTGCCAGCAGCCAACCGGGACAGGGGATGTACGAGCAGTACTTC.

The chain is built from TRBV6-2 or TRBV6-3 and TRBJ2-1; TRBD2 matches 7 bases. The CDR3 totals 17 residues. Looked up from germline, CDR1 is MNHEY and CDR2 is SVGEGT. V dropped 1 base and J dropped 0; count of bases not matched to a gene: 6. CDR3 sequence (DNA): TGTGCCAGCAGTTACTGGTCGGGGAGGGGCTCCTACAATGAGCAGTTCTTC. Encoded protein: CASSYWSGRGSYNEQFF.

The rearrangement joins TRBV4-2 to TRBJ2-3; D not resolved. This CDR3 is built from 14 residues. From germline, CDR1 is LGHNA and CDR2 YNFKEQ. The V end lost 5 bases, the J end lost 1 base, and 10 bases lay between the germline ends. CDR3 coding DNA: TGTGCCAGCAGCAAAGGAGTTGGCACAGATACGCAGTATTTT. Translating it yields CASSKGVGTDTQYF.

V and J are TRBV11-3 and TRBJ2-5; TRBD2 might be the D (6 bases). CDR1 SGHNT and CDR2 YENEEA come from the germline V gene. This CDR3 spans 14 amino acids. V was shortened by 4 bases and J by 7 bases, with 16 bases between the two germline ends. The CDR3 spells CASSSLAPPLTQYF. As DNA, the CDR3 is TGTGCCAGCAGCTCCCTAGCGCCGCCCCTGACCCAGTACTTC.

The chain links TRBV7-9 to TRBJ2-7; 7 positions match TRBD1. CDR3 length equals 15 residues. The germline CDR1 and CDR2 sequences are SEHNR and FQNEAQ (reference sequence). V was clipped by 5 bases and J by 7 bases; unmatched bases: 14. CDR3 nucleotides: TGTGCCAGCAGCAGGGGGCAGGGTTTTGCCGGAGAGCAGTACTTC. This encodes CASSRGQGFAGEQYF. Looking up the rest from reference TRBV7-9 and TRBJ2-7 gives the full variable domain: DTGVSQNPRHKITKRGQNVTFRCDPISEHNRLYWYRQTLGQGPEFLTYFQNEAQLEKSRLLSDRFSAERPKGSFSTLEIQRTEQGDSAMYLCASSRGQGFAGEQYFGPGTRLTVT.

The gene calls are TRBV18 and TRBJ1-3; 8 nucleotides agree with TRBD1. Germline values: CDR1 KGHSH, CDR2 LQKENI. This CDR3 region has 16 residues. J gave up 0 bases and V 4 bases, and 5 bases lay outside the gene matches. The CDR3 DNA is TGTGCCAGCTCACGATCGACAGGGGACTCTGGAAACACCATATATTTT. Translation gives CASSRSTGDSGNTIYF.

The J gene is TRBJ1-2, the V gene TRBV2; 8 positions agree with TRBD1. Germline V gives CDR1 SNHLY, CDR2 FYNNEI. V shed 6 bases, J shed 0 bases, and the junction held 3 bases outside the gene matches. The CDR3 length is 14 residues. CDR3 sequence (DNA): TGTGCCAGCAGCGACAGGGGAGCTAACTATGGCTACACCTTC. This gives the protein CASSDRGANYGYTF.

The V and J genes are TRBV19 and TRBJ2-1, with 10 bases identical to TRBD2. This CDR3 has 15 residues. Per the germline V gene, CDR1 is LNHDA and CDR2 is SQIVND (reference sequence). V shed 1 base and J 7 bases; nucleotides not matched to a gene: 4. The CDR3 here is CASSIASGRGNEQFF. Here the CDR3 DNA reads TGTGCCAGTAGTATAGCTAGCGGGAGAGGAAATGAGCAGTTCTTC.

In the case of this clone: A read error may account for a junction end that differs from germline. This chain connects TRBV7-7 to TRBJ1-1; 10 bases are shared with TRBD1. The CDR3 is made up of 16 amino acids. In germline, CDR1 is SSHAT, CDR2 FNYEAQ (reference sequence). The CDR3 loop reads CASSPLTGGLDTEAFF. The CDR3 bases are TGTGCTAGCAGCCCCTTGACAGGGGGCTTGGACACTGAAGCTTTCTTT.

CDR3 in amino acids: CATGTSLNRANEQFF. CDR3 sequence (DNA): TGTGCCACCGGGACTAGCCTAAATCGTGCCAATGAGCAGTTCTTC. The genes are TRBV19 and TRBJ2-1; TRBD2 agrees at 9 bases. The germline CDR1 and CDR2 sequences are LNHDA and SQIVND (reference sequence). The CDR3 length is 15 residues. With 10 bases clipped from V and 6 bases from J, the junction kept 13 bases outside the gene matches.

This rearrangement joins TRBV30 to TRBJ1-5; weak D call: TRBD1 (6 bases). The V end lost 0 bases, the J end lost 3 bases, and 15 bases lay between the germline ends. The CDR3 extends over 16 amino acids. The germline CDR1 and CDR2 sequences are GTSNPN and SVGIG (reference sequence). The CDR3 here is CAWSVRGRGNNQPQHF. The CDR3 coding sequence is TGTGCCTGGAGTGTAAGGGGTAGGGGGAACAATCAGCCCCAGCATTTT.

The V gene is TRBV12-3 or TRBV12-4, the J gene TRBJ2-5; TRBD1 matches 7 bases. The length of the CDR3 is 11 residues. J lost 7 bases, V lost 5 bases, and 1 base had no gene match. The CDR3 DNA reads TGTGCCAGCAGTCCAGGGGGGACCCAGTACTTC. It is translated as CASSPGGTQYF.

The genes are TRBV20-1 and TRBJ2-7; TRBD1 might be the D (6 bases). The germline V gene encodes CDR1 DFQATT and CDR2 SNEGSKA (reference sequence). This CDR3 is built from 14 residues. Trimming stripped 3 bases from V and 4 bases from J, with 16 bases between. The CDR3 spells CSASAGTFPYEQYF. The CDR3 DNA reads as TGCAGTGCTAGTGCCGGGACATTCCCGTACGAGCAGTACTTC.